These 8 T cell receptor beta chains originate from one sample sequenced in a study of shared clonotypes between healthy human individuals. The protocol was immunoSEQ multiplex PCR, while the TCRdb copy is restricted to in-frame clones and leaves out a portion. The sample gives around 1.5 million clones, roughly 98% of which show up once; roughly 0.45% is in the top ten. Sequencing was carried out using naive CD4+ T cells sorted from blood. Described subset: CD45RA+ positively selected. These TCRs come from a man between 25 and 39 years old in good health.

V gene TRBV28 combines with J gene TRBJ2-7; D gene uncertain. Germline assignment: CDR1 MDHEN and CDR2 SYDVKM. Trimming shortened V by 5 bases and J by 3 bases, and 8 bases separated the two germline ends. There are 12 residues in the CDR3. CDR3 sequence: CASSPLGYEQYF. The CDR3 nucleotides are TGTGCCAGCAGTCCCCTTGGCTACGAGCAGTACTTC.

A remark on this clone: Other nucleotide sequences from this sample produce the same CDR3. This rearrangement joins TRBV5-1 to TRBJ1-4, with 7 bases lining up with TRBD1. This CDR3 has 14 residues. V was clipped by 0 bases and J by 5 bases; unmatched bases: 1. CDR1 and CDR2 (germline): SGHRS, YFSETQ. CDR3: CASSLGQGNEKLFF. CDR3 in DNA: TGCGCCAGCAGCTTGGGACAGGGCAATGAAAAACTGTTTTTT.

The chain joins TRBV6-5 to TRBJ2-7, with a weak D call TRBD1 (5 bases). CDR3 length equals 14 residues. Per the germline V gene, CDR1 is MNHEY and CDR2 is SVGAGI. Trimming cost V 6 bases and J 2 bases, with 14 bases left between them. CDR3 region: CASRDRPPTYEQYF. CDR3 nucleotide sequence: TGTGCCAGCAGAGACAGACCACCCACCTACGAGCAGTACTTC.

The gene calls are TRBV7-9 and TRBJ2-5; 9 nucleotides agree with TRBD2. The V gene end was trimmed by 1 base and the J gene end by 0 bases; junction bases not matched to a gene: 6. The CDR3 covers 17 residues. The germline CDR1 and CDR2 sequences are SEHNR and FQNEAQ (reference sequence). Here the CDR3 reads CASSLVGTSRHQETQYF. DNA of the CDR3: TGTGCCAGCAGCTTAGTGGGGACTAGCCGCCACCAAGAGACCCAGTACTTC.

This sequence joins TRBV7-9 and TRBJ1-5, with D uncertain. The CDR3 sequence is 10 residues long. V was cut by 6 bases and J by 8 bases, with 5 bases left in between. Germline V lookup: CDR1 SEHNR, CDR2 FQNEAQ (reference sequence). Here the CDR3 reads CASSPEPQHF. As DNA, the CDR3 is TGTGCCAGCAGTCCGGAGCCCCAGCATTTT.

The chain employs TRBV6-6 and TRBJ1-5; weak D call: TRBD1 (5 bases). The length of the CDR3 is 14 residues. The V end was cut by 2 bases, the J end by 6 bases, with 11 bases between. CDR1 and CDR2 (germline): MNHNY, SVGAGI (reference sequence). The DNA for the CDR3 is TGTGCCAGCAGTTACAGGACAACTTCTCAGCCCCAGCATTTT. Its protein is CASSYRTTSQPQHF.

V gene TRBV15 combines with J gene TRBJ2-5; TRBD1 is a possible D gene (7 bases). The CDR3 loop spans 16 amino acids. The V end lost 5 bases, the J end lost 3 bases, and 19 bases lay between the germline ends. From germline, CDR1 is LNHNV and CDR2 YYDKDF (reference sequence). CDR3 sequence reads: CATSGGDSVRKETQYF. The CDR3 region has the DNA TGTGCCACCAGCGGAGGGGACAGTGTCCGAAAAGAGACCCAGTACTTC.

This chain joins TRBV29-1 and TRBJ2-7, with 9 positions matching TRBD1. Germline CDR1 reads SQVTM; CDR2 reads ANQGSEA. The CDR3 is made up of 14 amino acids. V shed 3 bases, J shed 3 bases, and the junction held 6 bases outside the gene matches. The CDR3 region has the DNA TGCAGCGTTGATTCACCGGGACAGGGCTACGAGCAGTACTTC. Protein product: CSVDSPGQGYEQYF.